The source of this T cell receptor beta chain is a study of shared clonotypes between healthy human individuals (dated by TCRdb to the early 2020s). Background on the whole study: The cohort included three men and a couple of women between 18 and 49 years of age. Per donor, three plates each were used for CD4 naive and CD4 memory, two for CD8 naive, and one for CD8 memory. Leukapheresis yielded between about 0.85 and 10 billion PBMCs per donor. To increase sequencing depth and limit assay-specific biases, TCR repertoire library preparation and sequencing were carried out by different laboratories using diverse techniques. To estimate repertoire size and how much clonotypes are shared between individuals, the study performed deep sequencing of blood TCR repertoires from a few healthy adults. Study-level results and caveats: Estimated clonotype richness was generally larger for naive than for memory subsets. Based on pairwise subsampling, the degree of clonotype sharing among donors was expected to be affected by sequencing depth. Sharing across a handful of donors was observed for roughly 5.4% of naive CD4, less than 4% of naive CD8, 2% to 2.5% of memory CD4, and roughly 0.4% of memory CD8 clonotypes. Only blood was sampled, and tissue TCR repertoires likely differ from those in blood. Because the study included a small number of donors, the genetic and exposure-history diversity represented was limited. Clonotypes shared by all four sorted-subset donors showed higher generation probabilities than non-shared clonotypes. Incomplete sequencing was indicated by rarefaction of sorted-subset datasets, despite the large sequencing depth.

Remarks on this clone: Its antigen is currently not known. Base qualities are not at hand, and no much larger clone is one base apart.

TCR CDR3 regions were amplified from genomic DNA by multiplex PCR using the deep immunoSEQ assay. Extracted genomic DNA from each cell subset was distributed evenly across all wells of several immunoSEQ 96-well plates, and each plate was treated as a replicate. Each replicate PCR for sorted subsets received roughly 0.2 ug genomic DNA, equal to about 30,000 T cell genomes. The purified libraries were quantified using a Qubit 3.0 fluorometer, sized with a Bioanalyzer 2100, and then quantified again using the KAPA Library Quantification kit. Every immunoSEQ 96-well plate was sequenced on a dedicated single-read 150-cycle Illumina NextSeq 550 flow cell. Per the authors' processing: Because the immunoSEQ output held only junctional sequences and lacked quality scores, the filtering could not match the filtering applied to full-length reads. Sequences were annotated with PyIR, a Python wrapper for IgBLAST v1.9, using IMGT germline references to assign V/J genes and CDR3. Reads were removed for weak V/J assignments (E-value above 1e-6), missing CDR3, stop codons, out-of-frame junctions, or ambiguous translated residues. V3J clonotypes were defined as sequences sharing an identical inferred V gene, J gene, and CDR3 amino acid sequence. Percentage overlap between repertoires was calculated by dividing the number of shared unique clonotypes by the size of the smaller repertoire. Richness of each repertoire was evaluated using RTK rarefaction, the Chao1 estimator, and Recon v2.1 estimates of unobserved clonotypes. OLGA was used to compute generation probabilities for all TCRbeta clonotypes that the gDNA method yielded from several donors. TCRdb carries this immuneACCESS record with in-frame sequences only. Its versions omit some clonotypes, under half of them owing to an unresolved V gene in the studies checked, with the rest unexplained. From that table come the V and J calls and clone size; the DNA was used to work out D and trimming. The sample yields 980,000 or so clones; approximately 80% were counted once. The ten largest clones represent about 1.5% of the sample.

A distance of 11 bases separates the germline ends of V and J, which lose 1 base and 5 bases respectively. From the cysteine through the phenylalanine, the CDR3 covers 14 amino acids. CDR3 DNA is the only sequence kept; it has 42 bases, read in frame from the first base. The germline V gene encodes CDR1 SGHNT and CDR2 YYREEE (reference sequence). Healthy HIV-negative adults with no recently reported acute infections or vaccinations were included as donors. Every donor was a Caucasian adult residing in Nashville, Tennessee, USA. CD4+ T cells were enriched by magnetic negative selection; naive cells were then positively selected on CD45RA, and the negative fraction formed the memory subset. Blood was collected by leukapheresis, and PBMCs were isolated by Ficoll-Histopaque density gradient centrifugation and then cryopreserved in liquid nitrogen vapor phase. Purity and quantity of every magnetically sorted T cell population were checked by analytical flow cytometry. Each sorted fraction had its genomic DNA isolated and then quantified by UV absorbance on a Nanodrop 2000c.

The TCR was taken from a young man in good health. This chain is built from TRBV5-4 and TRBJ2-3; perhaps TRBD1 is the D gene, with 6 bases matching. The sequenced sample consisted of memory CD4+ T cells sorted from blood. What this sample's cell subset or site label stands for: CD45RA-negative fraction. CDR3 sequence: CASSLKQGGDTQYF. The nucleotide sequence reads TGTGCCAGCAGCTTGAAACAGGGTGGAGATACGCAGTATTTT. Reference TRBV5-4 and TRBJ2-3 genes cover what lies past the CDR3, so the full variable domain is ETGVTQSPTHLIKTRGQQVTLRCSSQSGHNTVSWYQQALGQGPQFIFQYYREEENGRGNFPPRFSGLQFPNYSSELNVNALELDDSALYLCASSLKQGGDTQYFGPGTRLTVL.